Sequencing of this T cell receptor beta chain was carried out in a study of blood T cell repertoires in COVID-19. Overall study: COVID-19 samples from acute and convalescent phases originated in the United States, Italy and Spain.

Germline-derived CDR1 and CDR2 are MNHEY and SMNVEV (reference sequence). The CDR3 covers 14 residues. V gave up 3 bases and J gave up 5 bases, with 11 bases separating them. Profiled with immunoSEQ multiplex PCR; TCRdb holds only in-frame clones, not every one. The sample includes roughly 160,000 clones, less than 90% of them seen just once. This sequence originates from a man younger than 30 with active or convalescent COVID-19. The sequencing input was peripheral blood. The chain links TRBV27 to TRBJ1-5, with a tentative D call TRBD1 (5 bases). The CDR3 here is CASSLQGVYQPQHF. CDR3 in DNA: TGTGCCAGCAGTTTGCAGGGTGTTTATCAGCCCCAGCATTTT.